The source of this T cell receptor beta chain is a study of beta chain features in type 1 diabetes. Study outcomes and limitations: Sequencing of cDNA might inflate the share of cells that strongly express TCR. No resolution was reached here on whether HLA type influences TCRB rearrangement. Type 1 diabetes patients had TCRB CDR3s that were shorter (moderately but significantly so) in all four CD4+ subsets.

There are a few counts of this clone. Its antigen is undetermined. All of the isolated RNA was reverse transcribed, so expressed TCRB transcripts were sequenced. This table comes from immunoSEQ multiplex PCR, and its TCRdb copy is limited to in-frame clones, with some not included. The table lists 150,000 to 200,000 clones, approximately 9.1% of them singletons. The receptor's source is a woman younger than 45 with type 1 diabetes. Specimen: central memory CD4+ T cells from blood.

CDR3 in amino acids: CATSSRGQGNSDTEAFF. The CDR3 nucleotides are TGTGCCACCAGCAGTAGAGGACAGGGGAATTCGGACACTGAAGCTTTCTTT. V gene TRBV15 combines with J gene TRBJ1-1, with 9 bases fitting TRBD1. CDR3 length: 17 residues. The V gene end was trimmed by 3 bases and the J gene end by 3 bases; junction bases not matched to a gene: 11. Germline CDR1 LNHNV, CDR2 YYDKDF (reference sequence). The variable domain in full, completed from reference TRBV15 and TRBJ1-1, reads DAMVIQNPRYQVTQFGKPVTLSCSQTLNHNVMYWYQQKSSQAPKLLFHYYDKDFNNEADTPDNFQSRRPNTSFCFLDIRSPGLGDTAMYLCATSSRGQGNSDTEAFFGQGTRLTVV.